This passage covers 27 T cell receptor beta chains from one sample sequenced in a study of CD8 T cells in ankylosing spondylitis (dated by TCRdb to about 2017). Libraries were made using 5' RACE. The instrument was an Illumina HiSeq 2500. Using fastp at Q25 and MiXCR, TCRdb reprocessed the public reads and kept productive beta chains. Here each entry gathers all rows of one CDR3 protein and keeps the most common genes and DNA. The sample has fewer than 350,000 distinct CDR3 sequences on record, around a tenth of them singletons. The top ten clonotypes cover 9.1% of the sample. What was sequenced was blood, either unsorted or a sorted T cell fraction (not recorded which). These receptors were taken from a female donor with ankylosing spondylitis or in good health (not recorded which).

This clonotype has ten or more counts. V usage is TRBV5-1 and J usage is TRBJ1-3, with D hard to call. The V and J ends lost 1 base and 0 bases respectively, with 11 bases between them. Germline V CDR1 and CDR2: SGHRS, YFSETQ. The CDR3 loop spans 16 amino acids. For the CDR3, the DNA is TGCGCCAGCAGCTTGAGGGAGGCCAACTCTGGAAACACCATATATTTT. This sequence encodes CASSLREANSGNTIYF.

This clonotype was picked up many times. The rearrangement uses TRBV5-1 and TRBJ1-6; no reliable D call. CDR1 SGHRS and CDR2 YFSETQ come from the germline V gene. V lost 0 bases to trimming and J lost 6 bases, with 13 bases between them. This CDR3 is built from 16 residues. The DNA for the CDR3 is TGCGCCAGCAGCTTGGAATGGCAGACACCTAATTCACCCCTCCACTTT. Its protein is CASSLEWQTPNSPLHF.

This clonotype was recorded many times. CDR3 residues: CASSPLSLAIARETQYF. DNA of the CDR3: TGTGCCAGCAGTCCTTTAAGTTTGGCGATCGCGAGGGAGACCCAGTACTTC. The V gene is TRBV12-3 or TRBV12-4, the J gene TRBJ2-5; no clear D. Trimming removed 5 bases at V and 5 bases at J, with 24 bases between. This CDR3 region has 17 residues.

This clonotype was picked up many times. The V and J genes are TRBV29-1 and TRBJ1-1; D not resolved. This CDR3 contains 14 residues. Looked up from germline, CDR1 is SQVTM and CDR2 is ANQGSEA. V lost 5 bases, J lost 1 base, and 14 bases lay in between. The CDR3 coding sequence is TGCAGCGTTCTACCGGGGTCGGGGAACACTGAAGCTTTCTTT. Translation gives CSVLPGSGNTEAFF.

This clonotype has a count of ten or more. This chain links TRBV5-1 with TRBJ2-2; 9 nucleotides line up with TRBD2. CDR3 size: 17 residues. Germline loops: CDR1 SGHRS, CDR2 YFSETQ. The V and J ends lost 2 bases and 0 bases, in that order; junction bases with no gene match: 5. The CDR3, as DNA: TGCGCCAGCAGCTTCATAGCGGGGGCCGCGAACACCGGGGAGCTGTTTTTT. Translation gives CASSFIAGAANTGELFF.

This clonotype was detected ten times or more. The J gene is TRBJ1-6, the V gene TRBV12-3 or TRBV12-4, with D maybe TRBD1 (5 bases). The CDR3 is made up of 12 amino acids. Trimming cost V 5 bases and J 7 bases, with 6 bases left between them. The chain's CDR3 is CASSGGNSPLHF. In DNA, the CDR3 is TGTGCCAGCAGTGGGGGAAATTCACCCCTCCACTTT.

This sequence joins TRBV5-1 and TRBJ1-1, with 8 bases matching TRBD1. This CDR3 has 16 amino acids. Germline V gene sequence: CDR1 SGHRS, CDR2 YFSETQ. V lost 1 base to trimming and J lost 4 bases; unmatched junction nucleotides: 9. This CDR3 is CASSLKFGQGATEAFF. In DNA form, the CDR3 reads TGCGCCAGCAGCTTGAAGTTTGGGCAGGGGGCCACTGAAGCTTTCTTT. Together with reference TRBV5-1 and TRBJ1-1, the CDR3 gives the full variable domain: KAGVTQTPRYLIKTRGQQVTLSCSPISGHRSVSWYQQTPGQGLQFLFEYFSETQRNKGNFPGRFSGRQFSNSRSEMNVSTLELGDSALYLCASSLKFGQGATEAFFGQGTRLTVV.

This clonotype was seen more than once but under ten times. The chain recombines TRBV6-6 with TRBJ1-1, with D unclear. Per the germline V gene, CDR1 is MNHNY and CDR2 is SVGAGI (reference sequence). The length of the CDR3 is 11 residues. V lost 8 bases, J lost 7 bases, and 11 bases lay in between. CDR3 loop: CASLSTHEAFF. CDR3 bases: TGTGCCAGCCTTTCGACACATGAAGCTTTCTTT.

This clonotype was seen ten or more times. DNA of the CDR3: TGCAGTGCTAGAAGTGGACGGAGATACGAGCAGTACTTC. This codes for CSARSGRRYEQYF. The V call is TRBV20-1, the J call TRBJ2-7; no clear D. Germline CDR1 DFQATT, CDR2 SNEGSKA (reference sequence). V was pared by 2 bases and J by 4 bases, with 12 bases between. This CDR3 region has 13 residues.

This clonotype appeared a few times. J is TRBJ2-5 and V is TRBV29-1; TRBD2 is a possible D gene (5 bases). Germline CDR1 reads SQVTM; CDR2 reads ANQGSEA. There are 12 residues in the CDR3. Trimming cost V 3 bases and J 1 base, with 6 bases left between them. The CDR3 DNA follows: TGCAGCGTTGAGGGGAGCCAAGAGACCCAGTACTTC. Translated, it gives CSVEGSQETQYF. The whole variable domain, remainder taken from reference TRBV29-1 and TRBJ2-5, is SAVISQKPSRDICQRGTSLTIQCQVDSQVTMMFWYRQQPGQSLTLIATANQGSEATYESGFVIDKFPISRPNLTFSTLTVSNMSPEDSSIYLCSVEGSQETQYFGPGTRLLVL.

This clonotype was detected ten times or more. The J gene is TRBJ2-5, the V gene TRBV12-3 or TRBV12-4; no reliable D call. The CDR3 is 12 residues long. Trimming took 7 bases from V and 2 from J, leaving 8 bases between them. The DNA for the CDR3 is TGTGCCAGCACGGGCCCACAAGAGACCCAGTACTTC. This codes for CASTGPQETQYF.

In this sample, this clonotype turned up a few times. The genes are TRBV18 and TRBJ1-2, with unresolved D. V dropped 3 bases and J dropped 4 bases, with 15 bases sitting between them. Germline CDR1 is KGHSH and CDR2 is LQKENI. The CDR3 loop spans 15 amino acids. Here the CDR3 DNA reads TGTGCCAGCTCACCGATGGAGGACGCGGGCTATGGCTACACCTTC. Protein sequence: CASSPMEDAGYGYTF.

This clonotype was found a few times. The chain couples TRBV20-1 to TRBJ2-3; 12 nucleotides align to TRBD2. The CDR3 covers 16 residues. Germline values: CDR1 DFQATT, CDR2 SNEGSKA (reference sequence). The CDR3 loop reads CCESTSGRTGADTQYF. The DNA of the CDR3 is TGCTGTGAATCGACTAGCGGGAGAACCGGGGCAGATACGCAGTATTTT.

The sample holds a few counts of this clonotype. The chain recombines TRBV4-2 with TRBJ2-1, with a possible D match to TRBD2 (6 bases). Germline CDR1 is LGHNA and CDR2 is YNFKEQ. The CDR3 runs to 17 residues. V was shortened by 0 bases and J by 0 bases, with 12 bases between the two germline ends. DNA of the CDR3: TGTGCCAGCAGCCAAGATCCGCGGGGAAGCTCCTACAATGAGCAGTTCTTC. Translating gives CASSQDPRGSSYNEQFF.

This chain connects TRBV30 to TRBJ1-5; D possibly corresponds to TRBD1 (5 bases). This CDR3 is 13 amino acids long. From germline, CDR1 is GTSNPN and CDR2 SVGIG (reference sequence). Trimming took off 8 bases at V and 6 bases at J, with 17 bases between the two ends. DNA of the CDR3: TGTGCCGGCAGTGGGGGTCACGGTCAGCCCCAGCATTTT. It encodes CAGSGGHGQPQHF.

This clonotype has at least ten counts. The chain joins TRBV20-1 to TRBJ2-7; 10 nucleotides line up with TRBD2. Looked up from germline, CDR1 is DFQATT and CDR2 is SNEGSKA (reference sequence). Trimming cost V 4 bases and J 2 bases; bases outside gene matches: 8. This CDR3 region has 15 residues. DNA for the CDR3: TGCAGTGCTAAGCCCTTAGCGGGGGGTACCTACGAGCAGTACTTC. It translates to CSAKPLAGGTYEQYF.

The sample holds many counts of this clonotype. The chain combines TRBV5-5 with TRBJ1-6; D is undetermined. Germline CDR1 SGHKS, CDR2 YYEKEE (reference sequence). The V and J ends lost 0 bases and 7 bases respectively, with 11 bases between them. This CDR3 has 15 amino acids. The CDR3 loop is CASSLAAGSNSPLHF. In nucleotides, the CDR3 is TGTGCCAGCAGCTTGGCAGCTGGCTCGAATTCACCCCTCCACTTT.

This clonotype was recorded at least ten times. V usage is TRBV20-1 and J usage is TRBJ2-5; D remains unclear. Per the germline V gene, CDR1 is DFQATT and CDR2 is SNEGSKA (reference sequence). The V end lost 5 bases, the J end lost 5 bases, and 6 bases lay between the germline ends. The CDR3 runs to 10 residues. The CDR3 DNA reads TGCAGTGCTGTGTGGGAGACCCAGTACTTC. Encoded protein: CSAVWETQYF.

In its sample, this clonotype was seen many times. The V gene is TRBV21-1, the J gene TRBJ2-7; the listed D gene, TRBD1, was not tested against the DNA. TRBV21-1 is flagged as a pseudogene. The CDR3 is 15 amino acids. The CDR3 sequence: CASSKEDSISYEQYF. The CDR3 bases are TGTGCCAGCAGCAAAGAGGACAGCATCTCCTACGAGCAGTACTTC.

This clonotype was seen repeatedly, ten times or more. The chain recombines TRBV12-3 or TRBV12-4 with TRBJ1-2; 8 bases are a match to TRBD1. J was trimmed by 7 bases and V by 6 bases; bases with no gene match: 7. The CDR3 is made up of 13 amino acids. The CDR3 loop is CASRDRAGFGYTF. The CDR3, as DNA: TGTGCCAGCAGGGACAGGGCAGGATTTGGCTACACCTTC.

This clonotype was found once. The genes are TRBV6-1 and TRBJ2-2; TRBD1 matches 8 bases. This CDR3 contains 17 residues. Germline-derived CDR1 and CDR2 are MNHNS and SASEGT. Trimming removed 7 bases from V and 3 bases from J; junction bases left unmatched: 13. DNA of the CDR3: TGTGCCAGCATGACGGACAGGGCCGGCTTGGACACCGGGGAGCTGTTTTTT. Translation: CASMTDRAGLDTGELFF.

This clonotype was seen many times. The chain employs TRBV5-1 and TRBJ2-3, with unresolved D. Germline V gene data show CDR1 as SGHRS and CDR2 as YFSETQ. The CDR3 has 12 amino acids. Trimming removed 2 bases from V and 5 bases from J, with 6 bases in between. The CDR3 nucleotides are TGCGCCAGCAGCTTCGCAAAAGATACGCAGTATTTT. This sequence encodes CASSFAKDTQYF.

The sample holds a few counts of this clonotype. The chain joins TRBV20-1 to TRBJ2-1, with 8 positions matching TRBD2. With 5 bases clipped from V and 4 bases from J, the junction kept 7 bases outside the gene matches. CDR1 DFQATT and CDR2 SNEGSKA come from the germline V gene (reference sequence). The CDR3 has 14 amino acids. CDR3 DNA: TGCAGTGCTCAACGACTAGCGAGTTACAATGAGCAGTTCTTC. Its translation: CSAQRLASYNEQFF.

This clonotype has at least ten counts. This sequence joins TRBV29-1 and TRBJ2-5, with TRBD2 matching 7 bases. The CDR3 contains 15 residues. Germline trimming cut 2 bases from V and 5 bases from J; bases unmatched to any gene: 11. Germline CDR1 and CDR2: SQVTM and ANQGSEA. CDR3 sequence (DNA): TGCAGCGTTGAAATCCTGGCGGGGGTGTTGGAGACCCAGTACTTC. It specifies CSVEILAGVLETQYF.

This chain links TRBV29-1 with TRBJ2-2; D gene ambiguous. V was cut by 3 bases and J by 2 bases, with 7 bases left in between. There are 13 residues in the CDR3. From germline, CDR1 is SQVTM and CDR2 ANQGSEA. CDR3 loop: CSVELVNTGELFF. CDR3 coding DNA: TGCAGCGTTGAGCTAGTTAACACCGGGGAGCTGTTTTTT.

This clonotype was recorded many times. The V call is TRBV6-5, the J call TRBJ2-2, with D hard to call. Trimming left V 2 bases short and J 5 bases short, with 9 bases between. Germline V gene data show CDR1 as MNHEY and CDR2 as SVGAGI. The CDR3 loop spans 14 amino acids. The DNA of the CDR3 is TGTGCCAGCAGTTACGCCCCACTTACCGGGGAGCTGTTTTTT. This codes for CASSYAPLTGELFF.

This clonotype was observed a handful of times. V gene TRBV15 combines with J gene TRBJ2-1; D tentatively fits TRBD1 or TRBD2 (7 bases each). Germline assignment: CDR1 LNHNV and CDR2 YYDKDF (reference sequence). Trimming took 0 bases from V and 9 from J, leaving 18 bases between them. The CDR3 covers 16 residues. The CDR3, as DNA: TGTGCCACCAGCAGAGAAGACAGGGTCGGGGAGGGTGAGCAGTTCTTC. It is translated as CATSREDRVGEGEQFF.